Included here is one T cell receptor beta chain sequence, with context. This entry belongs to a study of blood T cell repertoires in COVID-19. Across the whole study: Specimens from acute and convalescent COVID-19 originated in the United States, Italy and Spain. Sample material is recorded as cDNA or gDNA derived from T cells, B-cell-depleted T cells, or PBMCs.

This CDR3 is built from 14 residues. Germline V lookup: CDR1 MNHEY, CDR2 SVGEGT. Deletions cut 5 bases from V and 6 bases from J, with 17 bases between. Original methodology: Counts of nucleated cells, estimated from reference gene primer amplification, were obtained. Libraries were prepared by immunoSEQ multiplex PCR; TCRdb keeps only in-frame clonotypes and omits some of them. V and J calls and clone size are given by that table; D and trimming were obtained from the DNA. Of 25,000 to 30,000 clones listed, 70% to 90% are singletons. This sequence joins TRBV6-2 or TRBV6-3 and TRBJ2-7; weak D call: TRBD2 (5 bases). The specimen sequenced was peripheral blood. The receptor was isolated from a human donor in a cohort sampled during active COVID-19. DNA of the CDR3: TGTGCCAGCAGTCGCCACCTAGCTAGCAGCGAGCAGTACTTC. Translation: CASSRHLASSEQYF.